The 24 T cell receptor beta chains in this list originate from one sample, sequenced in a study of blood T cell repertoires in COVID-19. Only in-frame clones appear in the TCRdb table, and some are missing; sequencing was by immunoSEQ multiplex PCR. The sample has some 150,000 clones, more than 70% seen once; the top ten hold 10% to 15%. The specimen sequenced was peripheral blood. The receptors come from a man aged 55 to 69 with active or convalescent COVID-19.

The CDR3 sequence is CASSRDRVTDTQYF. As DNA, the CDR3 is TGTGCCAGTTCTCGGGACAGGGTCACAGATACGCAGTATTTT. V is TRBV6-4 and J is TRBJ2-3, with 9 bases identical to TRBD1. Germline CDR1 MRHNA, CDR2 SNTAGT. CDR3 size: 14 residues. The junction had 6 bases not matched to a gene; V was cut back by 9 bases and J by 2 bases.

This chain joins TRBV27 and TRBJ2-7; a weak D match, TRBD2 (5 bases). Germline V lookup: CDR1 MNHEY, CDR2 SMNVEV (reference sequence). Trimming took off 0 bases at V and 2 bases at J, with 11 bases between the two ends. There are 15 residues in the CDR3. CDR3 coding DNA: TGTGCCAGCAGTTTATCGACGGGGAAGCCCTACGAGCAGTACTTC. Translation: CASSLSTGKPYEQYF.

The CDR3 protein is CASRGDPAEYGYTF. The CDR3 nucleotides read TGCGCCAGCAGAGGAGACCCAGCCGAATATGGCTACACCTTC. This chain uses TRBV5-1 with TRBJ1-2; D is undetermined. Germline-derived CDR1 and CDR2 are SGHRS and YFSETQ. V lost 5 bases and J 5 bases, leaving 16 bases between the germline ends. The length of the CDR3 is 14 residues.

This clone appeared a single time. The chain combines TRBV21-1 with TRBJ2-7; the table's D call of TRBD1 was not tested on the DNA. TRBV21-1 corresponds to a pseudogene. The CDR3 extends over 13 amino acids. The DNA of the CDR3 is TGTGCCAGCAACCGACAGCCCTCAGGGGAGCAGTACTTC. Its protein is CASNRQPSGEQYF.

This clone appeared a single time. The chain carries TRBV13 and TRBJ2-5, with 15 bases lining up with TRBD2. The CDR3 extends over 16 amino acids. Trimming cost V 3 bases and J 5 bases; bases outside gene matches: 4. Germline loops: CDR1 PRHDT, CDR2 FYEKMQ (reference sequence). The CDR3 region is CASSLGLAGGVETQYF. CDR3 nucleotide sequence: TGTGCCAGCAGCTTGGGACTAGCGGGAGGTGTGGAGACCCAGTACTTC.

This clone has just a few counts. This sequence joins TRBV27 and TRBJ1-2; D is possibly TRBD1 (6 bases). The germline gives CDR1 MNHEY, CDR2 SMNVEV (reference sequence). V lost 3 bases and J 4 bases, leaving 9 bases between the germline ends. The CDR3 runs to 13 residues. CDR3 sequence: CASSFDRRYGYTF. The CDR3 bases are TGTGCCAGCAGTTTCGACAGGCGCTATGGCTACACCTTC.

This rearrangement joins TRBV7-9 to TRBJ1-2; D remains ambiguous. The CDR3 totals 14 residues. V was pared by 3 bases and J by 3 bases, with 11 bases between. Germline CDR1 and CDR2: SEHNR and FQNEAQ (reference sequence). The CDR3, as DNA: TGTGCCAGCAGCTTTCCCGGGGTGGACTATGGCTACACCTTC. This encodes CASSFPGVDYGYTF.

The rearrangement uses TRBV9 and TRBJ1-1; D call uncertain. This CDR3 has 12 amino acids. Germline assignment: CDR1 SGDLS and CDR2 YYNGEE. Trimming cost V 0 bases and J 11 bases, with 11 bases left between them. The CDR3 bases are TGTGCCAGCAGCGTAGTGGCAGGTGAGGCTTTCTTT. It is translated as CASSVVAGEAFF. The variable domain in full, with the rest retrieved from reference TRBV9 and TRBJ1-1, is DSGVTQTPKHLITATGQRVTLRCSPRSGDLSVYWYQQSLDQGLQFLIQYYNGEERAKGNILERFSAQQFPDLHSELNLSSLELGDSALYFCASSVVAGEAFFGQGTRLTVV.

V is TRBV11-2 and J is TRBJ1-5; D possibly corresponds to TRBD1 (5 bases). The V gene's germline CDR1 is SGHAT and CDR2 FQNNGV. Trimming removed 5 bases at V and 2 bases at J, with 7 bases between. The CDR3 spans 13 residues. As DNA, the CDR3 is TGTGCCAGCAGCCTACAGGGCAATCAGCCCCAGCATTTT. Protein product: CASSLQGNQPQHF.

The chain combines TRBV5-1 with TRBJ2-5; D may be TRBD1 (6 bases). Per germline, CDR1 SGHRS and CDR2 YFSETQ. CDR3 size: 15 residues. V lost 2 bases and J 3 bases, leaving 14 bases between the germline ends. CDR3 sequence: CASSFSRAGEETQYF. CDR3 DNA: TGCGCCAGCAGCTTCAGTCGGGCAGGGGAAGAGACCCAGTACTTC.

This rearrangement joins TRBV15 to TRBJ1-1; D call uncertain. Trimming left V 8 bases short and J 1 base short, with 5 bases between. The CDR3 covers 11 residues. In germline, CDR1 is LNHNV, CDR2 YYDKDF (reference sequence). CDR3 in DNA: TGTGCCACCTCGTGGAACACTGAAGCTTTCTTT. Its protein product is CATSWNTEAFF.

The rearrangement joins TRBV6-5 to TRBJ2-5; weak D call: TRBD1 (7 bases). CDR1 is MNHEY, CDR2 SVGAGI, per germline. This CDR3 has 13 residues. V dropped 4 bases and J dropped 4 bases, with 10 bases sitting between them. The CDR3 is CASSWRGRETQYF. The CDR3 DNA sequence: TGTGCCAGCAGTTGGAGGGGGCGAGAGACCCAGTACTTC.

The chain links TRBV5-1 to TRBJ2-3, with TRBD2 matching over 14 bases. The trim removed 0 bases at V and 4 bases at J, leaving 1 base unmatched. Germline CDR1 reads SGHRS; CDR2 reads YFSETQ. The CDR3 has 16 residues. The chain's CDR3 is CASSLAGLAGADTQYF. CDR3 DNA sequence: TGCGCCAGCAGCTTGGCGGGACTAGCGGGAGCAGATACGCAGTATTTT.

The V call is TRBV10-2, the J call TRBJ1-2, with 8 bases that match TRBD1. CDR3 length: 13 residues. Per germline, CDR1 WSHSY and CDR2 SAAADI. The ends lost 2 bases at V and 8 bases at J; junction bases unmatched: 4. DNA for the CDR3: TGCGCCAGCAGTGAGAACGACAGGGGCGGCTACACCTTC. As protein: CASSENDRGGYTF.

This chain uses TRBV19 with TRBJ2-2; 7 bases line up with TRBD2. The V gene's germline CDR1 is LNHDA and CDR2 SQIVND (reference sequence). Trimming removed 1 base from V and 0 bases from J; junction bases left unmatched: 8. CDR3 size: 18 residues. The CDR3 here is CASSIGGGGAANTGELFF. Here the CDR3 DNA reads TGTGCCAGTAGTATAGGCGGGGGAGGGGCCGCGAACACCGGGGAGCTGTTTTTT.

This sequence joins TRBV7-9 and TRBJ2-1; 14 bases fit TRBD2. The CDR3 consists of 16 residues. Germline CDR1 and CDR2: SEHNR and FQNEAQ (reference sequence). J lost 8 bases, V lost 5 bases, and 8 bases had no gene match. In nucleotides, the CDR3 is TGTGCCAGCAGCAGGCCGACTAGCGGGAGGGCCGATGAGCAGTTCTTC. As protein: CASSRPTSGRADEQFF.

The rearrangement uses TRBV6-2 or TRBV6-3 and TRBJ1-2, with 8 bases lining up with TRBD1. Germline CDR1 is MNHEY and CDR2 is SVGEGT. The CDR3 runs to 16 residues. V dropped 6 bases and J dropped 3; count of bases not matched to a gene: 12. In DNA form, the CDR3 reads TGTGCCAGCAGCCCTAGACAGGGGCAAAATTACTATGGCTACACCTTC. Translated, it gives CASSPRQGQNYYGYTF.

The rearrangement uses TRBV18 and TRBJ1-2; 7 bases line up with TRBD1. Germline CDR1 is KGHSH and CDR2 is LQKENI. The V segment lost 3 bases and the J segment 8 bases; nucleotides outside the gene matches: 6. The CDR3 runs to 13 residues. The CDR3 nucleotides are TGTGCCAGCTCACCCCGACAGGGCGGCGGCTACACCTTC. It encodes CASSPRQGGGYTF.

The CDR3 DNA is TGTGCCAGCAGTTTCGGAGGGCTAGCGGGAGGGCCGACAGATACGCAGTATTTT. Residues: CASSFGGLAGGPTDTQYF. The chain couples TRBV6-2 or TRBV6-3 to TRBJ2-3, with 12 bases aligning to TRBD2. V shed 4 bases, J shed 3 bases, and the junction held 11 bases outside the gene matches. In germline, CDR1 is MNHEY, CDR2 SVGEGT. The CDR3 has 18 residues.

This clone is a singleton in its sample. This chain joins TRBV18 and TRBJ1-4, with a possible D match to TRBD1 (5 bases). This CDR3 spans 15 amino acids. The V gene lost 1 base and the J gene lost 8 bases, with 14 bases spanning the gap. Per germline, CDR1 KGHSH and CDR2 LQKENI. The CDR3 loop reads CASSPRVQASEKLFF. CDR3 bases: TGTGCCAGCTCACCACGGGTACAGGCTTCGGAAAAACTGTTTTTT.

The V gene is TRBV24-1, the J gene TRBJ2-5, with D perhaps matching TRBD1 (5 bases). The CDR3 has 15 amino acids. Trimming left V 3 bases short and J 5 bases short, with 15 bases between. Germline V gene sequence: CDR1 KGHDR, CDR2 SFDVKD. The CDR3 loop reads CATSDGRDLEETQYF. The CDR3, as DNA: TGTGCCACCAGTGATGGCAGGGATTTGGAGGAGACCCAGTACTTC.

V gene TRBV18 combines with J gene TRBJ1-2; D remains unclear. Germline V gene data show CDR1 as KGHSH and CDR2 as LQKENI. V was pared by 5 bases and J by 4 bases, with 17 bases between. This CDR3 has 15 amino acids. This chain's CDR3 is CASSFRPTNFYGYTF. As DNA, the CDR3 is TGTGCCAGCTCATTCCGACCCACTAACTTCTATGGCTACACCTTC.

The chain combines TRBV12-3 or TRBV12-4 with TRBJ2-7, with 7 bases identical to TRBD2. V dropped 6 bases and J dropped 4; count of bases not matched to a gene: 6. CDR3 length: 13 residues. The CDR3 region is CASSRQGGYEQYF. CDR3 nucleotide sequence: TGTGCCAGCAGCCGTCAGGGAGGGTACGAGCAGTACTTC.

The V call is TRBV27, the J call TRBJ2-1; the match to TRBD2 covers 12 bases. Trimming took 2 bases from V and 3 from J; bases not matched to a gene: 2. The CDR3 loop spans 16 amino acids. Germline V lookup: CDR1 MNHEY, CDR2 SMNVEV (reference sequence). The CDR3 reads CASSLLAGGNYNEQFF. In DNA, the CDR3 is TGTGCCAGCAGTTTACTAGCGGGAGGGAACTACAATGAGCAGTTCTTC.